Listed below are T cell receptor beta chains from one sample, sequenced in a study of T cell responses to AZD1222 COVID-19 vaccine. Clones were read by immunoSEQ multiplex PCR, and TCRdb kept only the in-frame ones, dropping some. Of about 160,000 clones listed, around 94% are singletons. This material consisted of peripheral blood, taken 28 days after the second AZD1222 dose. Receptors were obtained from an adult who received the AZD1222 COVID-19 vaccine. Both conserved end residues are part of each CDR3. D genes are given only for firm matches. Clone size is stated in some rows and not others, as once, few, many or a class when expanded.

abundance	d_gene	v_gene	j_gene	CDR3nt	CDR3aa
.	TRBD1	TRBV5-1	TRBJ2-7	TGCGCCAGCAGCTTGTCCGGGACAGGGTCCTACGAGCAGTACTTC	CASSLSGTGSYEQYF
once	.	TRBV7-8	TRBJ1-5	TGTGCCAGCAGCTTCAGGGGTTTGAATCAGCCCCAGCATTTT	CASSFRGLNQPQHF
.	.	TRBV2	TRBJ2-1	TGTGCCAGCATGGGACTCGCCTCCTACAATGAGCAGTTCTTC	CASMGLASYNEQFF
.	.	TRBV27	TRBJ2-7	TGTGCCAGCAGTTTAGGCAGGGGAGGGTACGAGCAGTACTTC	CASSLGRGGYEQYF
.	.	TRBV7-9	TRBJ1-5	TGTGCCAGCAGGGGGGCGGGCCCAGATCAGCCCCAGCATTTT	CASRGAGPDQPQHF
.	.	TRBV3-1/TRBV3-2	TRBJ1-4	TGTGCCAGCAGCCTTTATGGTGAAAAACTGTTTTTT	CASSLYGEKLFF
.	.	TRBV11-2	TRBJ2-3	TGTGCCAGCACCCGAGGGGGGGCAGATACGCAGTATTTT	CASTRGGADTQYF
.	.	TRBV4-3	TRBJ1-2	TGCGCCAGCAGCCAAGAAGCAACAGCGTCTAACTATGGCTACACCTTC	CASSQEATASNYGYTF
.	.	TRBV6-6	TRBJ1-5	TGTGCCAGCAAAGAGGACGGGACTCAGCCCCAGCATTTT	CASKEDGTQPQHF
once	.	TRBV29-1	TRBJ1-1	TGCAGCGTTGAAGAAACAGGGAACACTGAAGCTTTCTTT	CSVEETGNTEAFF
.	.	TRBV28	TRBJ2-1	TGTGCCAGCAGTCCCGGACTTAAATCCTACAATGAGCAGTTCTTC	CASSPGLKSYNEQFF
.	.	TRBV5-1	TRBJ1-1	TGCGCCAGCAGCTTCTACGGGTCGGCTAACACTGAAGCTTTCTTT	CASSFYGSANTEAFF
.	.	TRBV28	TRBJ2-2	TGTGCCAGCAGTTTACAGAACACCGGGGAGCTGTTTTTT	CASSLQNTGELFF
.	.	TRBV15	TRBJ1-2	TGTGCCACCAGCAGCGGTGATTACGTCAACTATGGCTACACCTTC	CATSSGDYVNYGYTF
.	TRBD2	TRBV28	TRBJ2-3	TGTGCCAGCAGTTTCCCACTCGTGCGGGAGCCAGATACGCAGTATTTT	CASSFPLVREPDTQYF
few	.	TRBV7-3	TRBJ1-2	TGTGCCAGCAGCTTTGGCGACCAGCTAGGCTACACCTTC	CASSFGDQLGYTF
.	TRBD2	TRBV4-1	TRBJ2-1	TGCGCCAGCAGCCTGATTCCGGGACTAGCGGGGTACAATGAGCAGTTCTTC	CASSLIPGLAGYNEQFF
.	TRBD1	TRBV11-3	TRBJ2-7	TGTGCCAGCAGCTTAGTCCGGGACAGGGGCTACGAGCAGTACTTC	CASSLVRDRGYEQYF
.	TRBD1	TRBV19	TRBJ1-5	TGTGCCAGTAGTCCCCGGGACAGGGGGCTGAGTGGCAATCAGCCCCAGCATTTT	CASSPRDRGLSGNQPQHF
.	TRBD1	TRBV24-1	TRBJ1-5	TGTGCCACCAACCGTACAGGGGATCAGCCCCAGCATTTT	CATNRTGDQPQHF
few	TRBD1	TRBV5-4	TRBJ2-7	TGTGCCAGCAGCTTCCGGACAGGGGGATCCTACGAGCAGTACTTC	CASSFRTGGSYEQYF
.	.	TRBV23-1	TRBJ2-7	TGCGCCAGCAGTCGTTGTCGGGGTCAAAGCTCCTACGAGCAGTACTTC	CASSRCRGQSSYEQYF
.	.	TRBV5-3	TRBJ1-2	TGTGCCAGAAGCCCCCGTCCCGGGGGAGGTTCGGGAGGCTACACCTTC	CARSPRPGGGSGGYTF
few	.	TRBV19	TRBJ1-1	TGTGCCAGTAGTGTGGGACTTTGGATAGAAGCTTTCTTT	CASSVGLWIEAFF
.	.	TRBV7-2	TRBJ2-4	TGTGCCAGCAGCTGGGAGAGGGGCATTCAGTACTTC	CASSWERGIQYF
.	.	TRBV30	TRBJ1-2	TGTGCCTGGAGCCCGGGACCTAACTCGGGCTACACCTTC	CAWSPGPNSGYTF
.	TRBD2	TRBV5-1	TRBJ2-5	TGCGCCAGCAGCCGGGGGGAGTTTAGAGAGACCCAGTACTTC	CASSRGEFRETQYF
.	.	TRBV3-1/TRBV3-2	TRBJ1-4	TGTGCCAGCAGCCACGCCGGGAGCGGCAATGAAAAACTGTTTTTT	CASSHAGSGNEKLFF
.	.	TRBV28	TRBJ1-2	TGTGCCAGCAGAGCCACAGCTAACTATGGCTACACCTTC	CASRATANYGYTF
.	TRBD2	TRBV19	TRBJ2-1	TGTGCCACCACCCGACTAGCGGGAGTGGATGAGCAGTTCTTC	CATTRLAGVDEQFF
once	.	TRBV24-1	TRBJ1-1	TGTGCCACACAACAGGGAATGAACACTGAAGCTTTCTTT	CATQQGMNTEAFF
.	TRBD2	TRBV7-2	TRBJ2-2	TGTGCCAGCAGCTTCCGGACTAGCGGGAGAGGGGGGCCCACCGGGGAGCTGTTTTTT	CASSFRTSGRGGPTGELFF
.	.	TRBV19	TRBJ2-3	TGTGCCAGTAGCTCAGCGAGGGTCACAGATACGCAGTATTTT	CASSSARVTDTQYF
.	.	TRBV10-1	TRBJ1-2	TGCGCCAGCAGTGAGTCAAGACTATCGCTCCCCTTC	CASSESRLSLPF
.	.	TRBV6-5	TRBJ1-2	TGTGCCAGCAGGAGGGGGTCCAACTATGGCTACACCTTC	CASRRGSNYGYTF